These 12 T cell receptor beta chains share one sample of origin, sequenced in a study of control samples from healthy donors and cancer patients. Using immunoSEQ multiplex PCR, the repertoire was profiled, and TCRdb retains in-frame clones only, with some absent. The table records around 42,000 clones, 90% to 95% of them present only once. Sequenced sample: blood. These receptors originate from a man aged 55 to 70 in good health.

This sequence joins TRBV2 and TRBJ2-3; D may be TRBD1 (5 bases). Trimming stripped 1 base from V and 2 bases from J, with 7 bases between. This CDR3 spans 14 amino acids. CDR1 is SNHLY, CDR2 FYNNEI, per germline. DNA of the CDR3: TGTGCCAGCAGTGAAGACAGGTTCACAGATACGCAGTATTTT. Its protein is CASSEDRFTDTQYF. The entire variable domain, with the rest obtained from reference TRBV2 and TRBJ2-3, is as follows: EPEVTQTPSHQVTQMGQEVILRCVPISNHLYFYWYRQILGQKVEFLVSFYNNEISEKSEIFDDQFSVERPDGSNFTLKIRSTKLEDSAMYFCASSEDRFTDTQYFGPGTRLTVL.

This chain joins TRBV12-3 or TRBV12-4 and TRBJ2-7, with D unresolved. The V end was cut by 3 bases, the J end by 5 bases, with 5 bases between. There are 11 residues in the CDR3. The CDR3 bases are TGTGCCAGCAGTTTCGGCGACGAGCAGTACTTC. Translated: CASSFGDEQYF.

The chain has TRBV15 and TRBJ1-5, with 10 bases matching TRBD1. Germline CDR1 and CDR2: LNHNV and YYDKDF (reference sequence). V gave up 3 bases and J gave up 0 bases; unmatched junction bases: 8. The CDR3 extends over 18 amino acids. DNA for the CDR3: TGTGCCACCAGCAGCGGGACAGGGGCGTCTTATAGCAATCAGCCCCAGCATTTT. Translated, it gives CATSSGTGASYSNQPQHF.

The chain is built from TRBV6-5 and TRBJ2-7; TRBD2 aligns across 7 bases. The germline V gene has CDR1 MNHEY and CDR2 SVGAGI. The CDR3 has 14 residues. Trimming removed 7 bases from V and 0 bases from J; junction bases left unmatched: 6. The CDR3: CASTPWGGSYEQYF. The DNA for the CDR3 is TGTGCCAGCACCCCATGGGGGGGCTCCTACGAGCAGTACTTC.

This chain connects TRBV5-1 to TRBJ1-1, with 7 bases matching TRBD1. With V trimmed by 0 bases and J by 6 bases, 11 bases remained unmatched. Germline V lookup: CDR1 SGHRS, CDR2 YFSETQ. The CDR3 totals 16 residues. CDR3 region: CASSLDPLRQGAEAFF. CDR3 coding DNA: TGCGCCAGCAGCTTGGATCCCTTGCGGCAGGGGGCTGAAGCTTTCTTT.

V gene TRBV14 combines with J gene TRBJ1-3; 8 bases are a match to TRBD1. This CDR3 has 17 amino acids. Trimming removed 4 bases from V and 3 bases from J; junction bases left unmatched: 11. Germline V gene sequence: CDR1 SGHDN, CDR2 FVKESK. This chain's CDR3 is CASSPARTGRDGNTIYF. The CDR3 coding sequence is TGTGCCAGCAGCCCAGCCCGGACAGGGCGGGATGGAAACACCATATATTTT.

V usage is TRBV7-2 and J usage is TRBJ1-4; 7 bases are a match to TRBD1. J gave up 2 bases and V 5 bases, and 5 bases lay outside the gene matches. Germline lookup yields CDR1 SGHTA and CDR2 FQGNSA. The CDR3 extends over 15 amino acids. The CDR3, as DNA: TGTGCCAGCAGCCCCCAGACAGGGACTAATGAAAAACTGTTTTTT. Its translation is CASSPQTGTNEKLFF.

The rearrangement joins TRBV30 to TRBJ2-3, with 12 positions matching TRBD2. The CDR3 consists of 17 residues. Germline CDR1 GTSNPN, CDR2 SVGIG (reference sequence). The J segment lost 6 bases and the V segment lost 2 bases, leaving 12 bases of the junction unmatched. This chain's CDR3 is CAWSTRLAGEGGDTQYF. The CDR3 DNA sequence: TGTGCCTGGAGTACCCGACTAGCGGGAGAAGGGGGGGATACGCAGTATTTT.

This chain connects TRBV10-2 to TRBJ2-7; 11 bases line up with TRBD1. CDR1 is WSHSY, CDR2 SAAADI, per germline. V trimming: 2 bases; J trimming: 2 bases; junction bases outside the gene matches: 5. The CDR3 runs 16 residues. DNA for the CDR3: TGCGCCAGCAGTGAGAGGGACAGGGGGTGGACCTACGAGCAGTACTTC. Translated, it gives CASSERDRGWTYEQYF.

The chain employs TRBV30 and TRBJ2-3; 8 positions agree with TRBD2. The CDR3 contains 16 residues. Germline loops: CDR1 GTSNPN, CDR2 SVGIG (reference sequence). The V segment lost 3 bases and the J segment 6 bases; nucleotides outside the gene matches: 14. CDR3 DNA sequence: TGTGCCTGGAGAAGGAGGCAGGGGACTAGTTTGGATACGCAGTATTTT. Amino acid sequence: CAWRRRQGTSLDTQYF.

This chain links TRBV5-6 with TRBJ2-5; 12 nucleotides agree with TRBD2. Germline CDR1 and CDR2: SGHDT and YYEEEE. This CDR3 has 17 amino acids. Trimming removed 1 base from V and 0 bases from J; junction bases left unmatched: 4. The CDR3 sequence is CASSLFRLAGDQETQYF. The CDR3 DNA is TGTGCCAGCAGCTTGTTCCGACTAGCGGGAGACCAAGAGACCCAGTACTTC.

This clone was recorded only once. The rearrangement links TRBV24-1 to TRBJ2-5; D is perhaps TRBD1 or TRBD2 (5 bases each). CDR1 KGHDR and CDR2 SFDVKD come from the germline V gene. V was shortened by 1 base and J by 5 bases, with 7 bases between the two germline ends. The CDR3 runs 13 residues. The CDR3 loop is CATSDFWGETQYF. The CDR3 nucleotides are TGTGCCACCAGTGATTTTTGGGGGGAGACCCAGTACTTC.